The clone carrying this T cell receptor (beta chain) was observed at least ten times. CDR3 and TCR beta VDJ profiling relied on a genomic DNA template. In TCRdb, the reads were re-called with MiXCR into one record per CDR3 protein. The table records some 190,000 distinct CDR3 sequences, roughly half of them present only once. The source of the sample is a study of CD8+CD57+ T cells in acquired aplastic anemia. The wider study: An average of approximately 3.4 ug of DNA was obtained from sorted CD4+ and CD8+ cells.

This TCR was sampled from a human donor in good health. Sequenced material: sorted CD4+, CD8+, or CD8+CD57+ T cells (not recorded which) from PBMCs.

CDR3 in DNA: TGTGCCAGCAGTTACAGAGGACGGCAGTTCTTC. Encoded protein: CASSYRGRQFF. V and J are TRBV6-5 and TRBJ2-1, with D unresolved. This CDR3 has 11 amino acids. Germline CDR1 and CDR2: MNHEY and SVGAGI. V lost 2 bases and J 12 bases, leaving 8 bases between the germline ends.